The 3 T cell receptor beta chains in this list originate from one sample, sequenced in a study of T cell responses to AZD1222 COVID-19 vaccine. The method was immunoSEQ multiplex PCR; TCRdb's version includes in-frame clones alone and lacks a portion of them. The sample lists some 150,000 clones; 88% were seen once. The sequences come from peripheral blood, collected 28 days after the second dose of the MenACWY control vaccine. Source of these receptors: an adult who received the MenACWY meningococcal vaccine as a control.

This clone was counted a single time. This chain links TRBV12-3 or TRBV12-4 with TRBJ1-1, with D unclear. This CDR3 spans 13 amino acids. Trimming took off 3 bases at V and 3 bases at J, with 8 bases between the two ends. The CDR3 nucleotides read TGTGCCAGCAGTTTTCGGGATTACACTGAAGCTTTCTTT. Amino acid sequence: CASSFRDYTEAFF.

V is TRBV6-5 and J is TRBJ1-5; 9 bases match TRBD1. With V trimmed by 7 bases and J by 1 base, 5 bases remained unmatched. CDR3 length: 15 amino acids. Germline loops: CDR1 MNHEY, CDR2 SVGAGI. Here the CDR3 DNA reads TGTGCCAGCAATCCGGACAGGGGAAGCAATCAGCCCCAGCATTTT. As protein: CASNPDRGSNQPQHF.

This chain's CDR3 is CATNGLAGGPGTDTQYF. The DNA of the CDR3 is TGTGCCACCAATGGACTAGCGGGGGGGCCGGGCACAGATACGCAGTATTTT. The chain has TRBV24-1 and TRBJ2-3, with 15 bases that match TRBD2. V gave up 8 bases and J gave up 1 base; unmatched junction bases: 6. The CDR3 contains 17 residues. Germline CDR1 KGHDR, CDR2 SFDVKD.